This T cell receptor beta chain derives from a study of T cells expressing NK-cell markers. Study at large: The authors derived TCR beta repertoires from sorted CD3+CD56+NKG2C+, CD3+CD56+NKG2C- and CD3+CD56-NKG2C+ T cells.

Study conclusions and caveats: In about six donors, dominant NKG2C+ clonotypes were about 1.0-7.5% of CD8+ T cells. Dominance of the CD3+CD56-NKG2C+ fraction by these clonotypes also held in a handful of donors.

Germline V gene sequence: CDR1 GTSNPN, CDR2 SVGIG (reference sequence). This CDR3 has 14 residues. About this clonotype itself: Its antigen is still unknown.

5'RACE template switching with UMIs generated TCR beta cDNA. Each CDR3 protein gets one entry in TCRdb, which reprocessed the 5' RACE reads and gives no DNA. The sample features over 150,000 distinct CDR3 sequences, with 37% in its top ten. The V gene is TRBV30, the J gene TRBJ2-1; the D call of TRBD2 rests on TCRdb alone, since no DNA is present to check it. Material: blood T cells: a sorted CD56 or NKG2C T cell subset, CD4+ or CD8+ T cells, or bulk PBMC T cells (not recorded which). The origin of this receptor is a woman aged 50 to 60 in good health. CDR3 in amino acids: CAWSGGVGSNEQFF. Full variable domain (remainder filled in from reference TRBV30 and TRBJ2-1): SQTIHQWPATLVQPVGSPLSLECTVEGTSNPNLYWYRQAAGRGLQLLFYSVGIGQISSEVPQNLSASRPQDRQFILSSKKLLLSDSGFYLCAWSGGVGSNEQFFGPGTRLTVL.